The source of this TCR beta chain is a study of graft-versus-host responses after intestinal transplantation (dated by TCRdb to 2020 to 2022). As for the study more broadly: Multivisceral, liver-intestinal, or isolated intestinal transplants were received by the recipients. All recipients received anti-thymocyte globulin induction followed by maintenance tacrolimus and steroids for three to four years. Graft-versus-host and host-versus-graft alloreactive T cell clones were tracked in the graft, circulation and bone marrow after intestinal transplantation using bulk TCR-beta CDR3 sequencing. To identify alloreactive clones, pre-transplant mixed lymphocyte reaction products were sequenced and compared with unstimulated pre-transplant donor and recipient T cells. The cohort enrolled about two dozen intestinal transplant recipients, one of whom was a retransplant, and a few patients without pretransplant specimens were excluded. A peak of at least 4% donor T cells among recipient peripheral blood mononuclear cells was the definition used for donor T cell macrochimerism. Samples from a few later patients were sequenced in-house on an Illumina MiSeq with MiXCR processing rather than by the commercial service. What the authors observed across the whole study: GvH clones were detected in recipient bone marrow, and some appeared earlier in ileal mucosa or blood, consistent with an intestinal mucosal origin. High GvH to HvG T cell clonal ratios were observed in the allografts of patients with donor T cell macrochimerism. Early after transplant, peak levels of circulating GvH clones were associated with declines in HvG clones. Conclusions were limited by the relatively low number and heterogeneity of intestinal transplant patients.

Libraries were constructed by the immunoSEQ multiplex PCR assay. For most patients, genomic DNA was isolated using the Qiagen DNeasy Blood and Tissue Kit and was shipped frozen to Adaptive Biotechnologies for TCR sequencing. For most patients, high-throughput TCR-beta CDR3 sequencing of genomic DNA was performed by Adaptive Biotechnologies. The study's own analysis went as follows. TCR sequencing data were retrieved from Adaptive's ImmunoSEQ software for 15 to 20 patients, whereas a few other patients were processed with MiXCR and VDJtools. CD4 versus CD8 sorting errors were corrected by removing sequences found in both subsets at a frequency ratio below 5:1. CDR3 nucleotide sequences shared between donor and recipient were removed because the origin of such sequences could not be assigned. To be classed as alloreactive, a clone needed at least 2-fold expansion over unstimulated cells and a minimum CFSE-low frequency of 0.002% (template counts) or 0.001% (read counts). Clones detected in sequenced pre-transplant spleen, lymph node, or MLR CFSE-low populations of the donor or recipient were defined as mappable. The cumulative frequency of alloreactive clones was calculated as a percentage of all sequences, weighted by copy number. Held by TCRdb, this immuneACCESS table contains in-frame sequences only and omits some clones. Under half of the omission traces to an unresolved V gene where checked; the cause of the rest is unknown. Clone size and the V and J calls come from that table; the DNA yielded D and trimming. This sample comprises tens of thousands of clones, around 92% of them detected only once. Approximately 0.1% of the sample lies in the top ten.

V has 5 bases trimmed and J has 3 bases trimmed; junction bases matching no gene number 7. Inclusive of the bounding cysteine and phenylalanine, the CDR3 is 15 residues long. The read is trimmed to its CDR3 DNA, 45 bases read in frame from base 1. Looking up the germline V gene yields CDR1 KGHSH and CDR2 LQKENI. About this clone itself: This clone's antigen is unknown. No much larger clone exists at a distance of one base, and base qualities are not known.

Read against the paper, the sample's time point label means: cells obtained before transplantation from donor or recipient. CD3+CD4+ and CD3+CD8+ populations were FACS-sorted from unstimulated pre-transplant donor and recipient cells taken from spleen or lymph nodes. The V and J segments used are TRBV18 and TRBJ1-1, and 9 junctional nucleotides match TRBD1. The receptor's source is a human donor who received an intestinal transplant. This material consisted of unstimulated CD4+ T cells sorted from spleen or lymph node cells, taken before intestinal transplant. The CDR3 protein is CASSIPQGADTEAFF. At the DNA level, the sequence is TGTGCCAGCTCAATTCCACAGGGGGCGGACACTGAAGCTTTCTTT.